This is a list of T cell receptor beta chains from one sample in a study of blood T cell repertoires in COVID-19. Profiling relied on immunoSEQ multiplex PCR, and the TCRdb table lists in-frame clones only, not all of them. The sample yields about 78,000 clones, 80% to 95% seen once. Material for sequencing was peripheral blood. The source is a woman of 80 years or more with acute or convalescent COVID-19. CDR3s include the opening cysteine and the closing phenylalanine or tryptophan. D genes are given only for firm matches. Clone size is not always given. Where it is, it says once, few, many or a class for expanded clones.

j_call v_call d_call clone_size cdr3_aa cdr3_nt
TRBJ2-5 TRBV5-5 . . CASSLAGLAFQETQYF TGTGCCAGCAGCTTGGCCGGGCTAGCGTTCCAAGAGACCCAGTACTTC
TRBJ1-3 TRBV5-4 . . CASSLAGGSLRNTIYF TGTGCCAGCAGCTTGGCCGGGGGTTCACTAAGAAACACCATATATTTT
TRBJ1-5 TRBV5-1 . few CASSLDGSNQPQHF TGCGCCAGCAGCCTGGACGGTAGCAATCAGCCCCAGCATTTT
TRBJ2-1 TRBV5-1 TRBD1 . CASSLVGQGGFF TGCGCCAGCAGCTTGGTGGGACAGGGAGGGTTCTTC
TRBJ2-1 TRBV11-2 . . CASHQDNYNEQFF TGTGCCAGCCATCAAGACAACTACAATGAGCAGTTCTTC
TRBJ1-2 TRBV28 . . CASSLDRPLAGGYTF TGTGCCAGCAGTTTAGACAGGCCCCTAGCTGGTGGCTACACCTTC
TRBJ2-5 TRBV6-5 TRBD1 . CASNPSGGGETQYF TGTGCCAGCAACCCCTCAGGGGGCGGCGAGACCCAGTACTTC
TRBJ2-5 TRBV5-1 TRBD2 . CASSLAGGPQETQYF TGCGCCAGCAGCTTGGCGGGAGGGCCGCAGGAGACCCAGTACTTC
TRBJ1-2 TRBV5-1 . . CASSSKIGGKNYGYTF TGCGCCAGCAGCTCAAAAATCGGGGGAAAAAACTATGGCTACACCTTC
TRBJ2-1 TRBV3-1/TRBV3-2 TRBD2 . CASSQRGTSGRNEQFF TGTGCCAGCAGCCAGCGGGGGACTAGCGGGAGGAACGAGCAGTTCTTC
TRBJ1-3 TRBV4-1 . . CASSQDSRGGAGNTIYF TGCGCCAGCAGCCAAGACAGTCGAGGGGGGGCTGGAAACACCATATATTTT
TRBJ1-1 TRBV3-1/TRBV3-2 TRBD1 . CASSWRGTENTEAFF TGTGCCAGCAGTTGGCGCGGGACAGAGAACACTGAAGCTTTCTTT
TRBJ1-4 TRBV12-3/TRBV12-4 TRBD1 . CASSLGTGEKLFF TGTGCCAGCAGTTTAGGGACAGGTGAAAAACTGTTTTTT
TRBJ1-1 TRBV2 TRBD1 . CASRQNTGANTEAFF TGTGCCAGCAGGCAAAATACAGGGGCGAACACTGAAGCTTTCTTT
TRBJ2-1 TRBV12-3/TRBV12-4 TRBD2 . CASATSGYNEQFF TGTGCCAGCGCGACTAGCGGATACAATGAGCAGTTCTTC
TRBJ2-1 TRBV2 TRBD2 . CATRRRGRGLAGGPSHNEQFF TGTGCCACCCGCAGGAGGGGACGGGGACTAGCGGGAGGGCCCTCCCACAATGAGCAGTTCTTC
TRBJ1-6 TRBV5-1 TRBD1 . CASSSQGIDNSPLHF TGCGCCAGCAGTTCACAGGGGATTGATAATTCACCCCTCCACTTT
TRBJ2-7 TRBV11-3 . . CASSPGTQGSYEQYF TGTGCCAGCAGCCCCGGAACCCAGGGATCCTACGAGCAGTACTTC
TRBJ2-7 TRBV9 TRBD1 . CASSDQTTGQHYEQYF TGTGCCAGCAGCGACCAGACGACAGGGCAACACTACGAGCAGTACTTC
TRBJ2-5 TRBV5-1 . . CASSLGGRSLQETQYF TGCGCCAGCAGTTTGGGGGGGCGGAGCCTCCAAGAGACCCAGTACTTC
TRBJ1-3 TRBV7-8 . . CASSGLFSGNTIYF TGTGCCAGCAGCGGACTCTTCTCTGGAAACACCATATATTTT
TRBJ1-1 TRBV12-3/TRBV12-4 . once CASSLAEETEAFF TGTGCCAGCAGTTTAGCGGAGGAAACTGAAGCTTTCTTT
TRBJ2-7 TRBV6-5 TRBD2 . CASSQGLAAYEQYF TGTGCCAGCAGCCAGGGACTAGCGGCTTACGAGCAGTACTTC
TRBJ2-3 TRBV19 . . CASSYDVTGYTQYF TGTGCCAGTAGTTACGACGTTACCGGGTATACGCAGTATTTT
TRBJ1-6 TRBV4-3 TRBD1 . CASSQDWGQTNSPLHF TGCGCCAGCAGCCAAGATTGGGGACAGACGAATTCACCCCTCCACTTT
TRBJ1-1 TRBV5-4 . . CASSLGQGIRISASEAFF TGTGCCAGCAGCTTGGGGCAGGGTATTCGTATAAGTGCTTCGGAAGCTTTCTTT
TRBJ2-5 TRBV24-1 TRBD1 once CATSEPGTGKETQYF TGTGCCACCAGTGAACCCGGGACAGGGAAGGAGACCCAGTACTTC
TRBJ2-7 TRBV4-1 . . CASSRILVHEQYF TGCGCCAGCAGCCGGATACTAGTCCACGAGCAGTACTTC
TRBJ1-2 TRBV21-1 . . CASSKAPRAPAGF TGTGCCAGCAGCAAAGCACCTCGGGCCCCGGCGGGGTTC
TRBJ1-3 TRBV11-2 . . CASSTTSDTIYF TGTGCCAGCAGCACTACCTCGGACACCATATATTTT
TRBJ2-1 TRBV11-1 TRBD1 . CASTTGSGNNEQFF TGTGCCAGCACGACAGGGTCCGGGAACAATGAGCAGTTCTTC